The present entry profiles one T cell receptor beta chain with its context. Antigen specificity is unknown. The data belong to a study of T cells after yellow fever vaccination. General observations from the study: Most clones from primary vaccination were detected again post-booster (roughly 96% CD4, about 85% CD8).

Germline values: CDR1 SGHTA, CDR2 FQGNSA. The V gene lost 2 bases and the J gene lost 4 bases, with 17 bases spanning the gap. This CDR3 contains 16 residues. Researchers made TCR cDNA using 5'RACE template switching, and this step added a universal primer site and UMIs. TCRdb re-analysed the 5' RACE reads in MiXCR, keeping a single row per CDR3 protein. Of hundreds of thousands of distinct CDR3 sequences in the sample, around an eighth were seen once. V is TRBV7-2 and J is TRBJ2-5, with D perhaps being TRBD1 or TRBD2 (6 bases each). Specimen: PBMCs, collected on the day of the yellow fever booster vaccination. The sequence was obtained from a man aged 30 to 45 who received the YFV17D yellow fever vaccine. The CDR3 DNA follows: TGTGCCAGCAGCTTAATAGGGGGAGGCCAGGGAGAGACCCAGTACTTC. Amino acids: CASSLIGGGQGETQYF.